These 10 T cell receptor beta chains were all obtained from the same sample, sequenced in a study of blood T cells in healthy people across ages. Through a sample-barcoded 5' primer and a J-beta primer mix, a second PCR was run for 7 to 11 cycles. TCRdb reanalysed the 5' RACE reads using MiXCR and keeps one entry per CDR3 protein. The profile shows some 860,000 distinct CDR3 sequences, more than 50% of them singletons. The specimen sequenced was blood. The receptor source for this set is a man aged 35-49 years in good health.

The chain combines TRBV10-3 with TRBJ1-4; D not certain. The CDR3 extends over 12 amino acids. V was clipped by 0 bases and J by 7 bases, with 3 bases between them. CDR1 ENHRY and CDR2 SYGVKD come from the germline V gene. CDR3 DNA: TGTGCCATCAGTGAGTCTAGTGAAAAACTGTTTTTT. Amino acids: CAISESSEKLFF.

This clonotype was picked up a small number of times. The CDR3 nucleotides are TGTGCCAGCAGCTTAACCCCGACAGGGTTCTACGAGCAGTACTTC. This gives the protein CASSLTPTGFYEQYF. This chain joins TRBV11-2 and TRBJ2-7, with 7 positions matching TRBD1. The ends lost 2 bases at V and 3 bases at J; junction bases unmatched: 7. Germline-derived CDR1 and CDR2 are SGHAT and FQNNGV. The CDR3 totals 15 residues.

This chain joins TRBV6-2 or TRBV6-3 and TRBJ2-1; 10 bases line up with TRBD2. Germline V gene data show CDR1 as MNHEY and CDR2 as SVGEGT. This CDR3 contains 15 residues. With 4 bases clipped from V and 4 bases from J, the junction kept 4 bases outside the gene matches. The CDR3 DNA is TGTGCCAGCAGTTTCCGACTAGCGGGTTACAATGAGCAGTTCTTC. Translated, it gives CASSFRLAGYNEQFF.

The rearrangement uses TRBV20-1 and TRBJ2-4; possibly TRBD1 or TRBD2 for D (5 bases each). Gene TRBJ2-7 matches the end of the DNA better, so the J call may be wrong. CDR1 and CDR2 from the germline V gene are DFQATT and SNEGSKA (reference sequence). The CDR3 is 14 residues long. The CDR3, as DNA: TGCAGTGCTAGAGTGTCGGGAACAGGCTACGAGCAGTACTTC. Its translation is CSARVSGTGYEQYF.

The chain carries TRBV5-1 and TRBJ1-4; D call uncertain. V was cut by 0 bases and J by 6 bases, with 12 bases left in between. Germline V gene lookup returns CDR1 SGHRS and CDR2 YFSETQ. The CDR3 has 15 amino acids. CDR3: CASSLGLRRDEKLFF. Here the CDR3 DNA reads TGCGCCAGCAGCTTGGGACTCCGTCGAGATGAAAAACTGTTTTTT.

This clonotype was counted between two and nine times. The genes are TRBV28 and TRBJ2-5, with 9 bases aligning to TRBD1. The end of the DNA is better explained by TRBJ2-7, so the J call may be wrong. The germline CDR1 and CDR2 sequences are MDHEN and SYDVKM. The CDR3 runs to 15 residues. For the CDR3, the DNA is TGTGCCAGCAGTTCGGGACAGGGAAGGTTCCACGAGCAGTACTTC. It codes for CASSSGQGRFHEQYF.

Worth noting for this clonotype: This may come from a read error, since a much larger clone is one base off. The chain employs TRBV5-1 and TRBJ2-2, with 8 bases identical to TRBD2. Germline CDR1 reads SGHRS; CDR2 reads YFSETQ. This CDR3 spans 16 amino acids. The CDR3 is CASSSGLAANTRELFF. The CDR3 nucleotides are TGCGCCAGCAGCTCCGGACTAGCAGCTAACACCAGGGAGCTGTTTTTT.

This clonotype showed up just a few times. The rearrangement joins TRBV6-6 to TRBJ1-2, with D perhaps matching TRBD1 (5 bases). Trimming removed 5 bases at V and 5 bases at J, with 18 bases between. Germline V gene sequence: CDR1 MNHNY, CDR2 SVGAGI (reference sequence). The CDR3 is 15 amino acids. The CDR3 loop reads CASSPPLKGPYGYTF. The CDR3 coding sequence is TGTGCCAGCAGTCCCCCATTAAAGGGGCCGTATGGCTACACCTTC.

This clonotype was recorded a few times. This rearrangement joins TRBV9 to TRBJ2-6; D is unclear. CDR1 is SGDLS, CDR2 YYNGEE, per germline. The CDR3 runs 16 residues. V shed 0 bases and J shed 4 bases, with 11 bases lying between them. The CDR3 nucleotides read TGTGCCAGCAGCGTAGCCAGTGTCCCCGGGGCCAACGTCCTGACTTTC. Residues: CASSVASVPGANVLTF.

This sequence joins TRBV6-1 and TRBJ2-5; D may be TRBD2 (5 bases). The CDR3 contains 15 residues. Trimming took off 7 bases at V and 1 base at J, with 16 bases between the two ends. Per germline, CDR1 MNHNS and CDR2 SASEGT. CDR3 loop: CASIDLLRGQETQYF. CDR3 nucleotide sequence: TGTGCCAGCATCGACCTCCTTCGGGGCCAAGAGACCCAGTACTTC.